One T cell receptor (beta chain) is described in this entry. The assay was immunoSEQ multiplex PCR, and TCRdb's table has in-frame clones only and misses some. The table shows about 2.4 million clones, with around 94% occurring only once. Germline V gene sequence: CDR1 MGHRA, CDR2 YSYEKL. The CDR3 length is 13 residues. The V and J ends lost 5 bases and 4 bases, in that order; junction bases with no gene match: 4. The data stem from a study of shared clonotypes between healthy human individuals. The V gene is TRBV4-1, the J gene TRBJ2-5, with 7 bases fitting TRBD1. The TCR comes from a man younger than 30 in good health. Sequencing was performed on naive CD4+ T cells sorted from blood. Subset noted: CD45RA+ positively selected. CDR3 nucleotides: TGCGCCAGCAGCACGACAGGGATAGAGACCCAGTACTTC. Translation: CASSTTGIETQYF.